A selection of T cell receptor beta chains follows, all from one sample in a study of blood T cell repertoires in COVID-19. Repertoires were generated with immunoSEQ multiplex PCR, while TCRdb's copy carries only in-frame clones and drops some. The table records 250,000 to 350,000 clones, 90% of them present only once. Sequencing used PBMCs or T cells enriched from blood (not recorded which). The origin of the receptors is a man aged 55 to 70 who had recovered from COVID-19. Both conserved end residues are part of each CDR3. The D gene is left open where the match is weak. For some rows the clone size is stated as once, few or many, or as a class when expanded; others skip it.

>TRBV7-8|TRBJ1-2|NA|TRBD1
TGTGCCAGCAGCCCCCGACAGGGCTACTATGGCTACACCTTC
CASSPRQGYYGYTF
>TRBV7-2|TRBJ2-2|NA|NA
TGTGCCAGCAGCTTAGTTACGGGATCCGGGGAGCTGTTTTTT
CASSLVTGSGELFF
>TRBV30|TRBJ1-5|few|NA
TGTGCCTGGAGCCGCCAGGACAATCAGCCCCAGCATTTT
CAWSRQDNQPQHF
>TRBV5-1|TRBJ2-2|once|TRBD1
TGCGCCAGCAGCTTTTCAGGGGGCGCGAACACCGGGGAGCTGTTTTTT
CASSFSGGANTGELFF
>TRBV11-2|TRBJ1-5|few|NA
TGTGCCAGCAGCAACACAGGCCCCAATCAGCCCCAGCATTTT
CASSNTGPNQPQHF
>TRBV6-1|TRBJ1-1|NA|TRBD1
TGTGCCAGCAGTGTTTCAGGGGGCGGCGGGAACACTGAAGCTTTCTTT
CASSVSGGGGNTEAFF
>TRBV18|TRBJ2-1|NA|TRBD2
TGTGCCAGCTCACCAAACGACCTAGCGGGCCGCAATGAGCAGTTCTTC
CASSPNDLAGRNEQFF
>TRBV5-6|TRBJ2-4|NA|NA
TGTGCCAGCTTACTACAGGGCTCCAAAAACATTCAGTACTTC
CASLLQGSKNIQYF
>TRBV11-3|TRBJ2-1|NA|TRBD2
TGTGCCAGCAGCTCTATAGCGGGAGGGCCTAACGAGCAGTTCTTC
CASSSIAGGPNEQFF
>TRBV10-3|TRBJ2-7|NA|NA
TGTGCCATCGGAGAGTCCTACGAGCAGTACTTC
CAIGESYEQYF
>TRBV5-1|TRBJ2-3|NA|TRBD1
TGCGCCAGCAGCCCGGGACAGGCAACTAGCACAGATACGCAGTATTTT
CASSPGQATSTDTQYF
>TRBV4-1|TRBJ2-7|once|TRBD1
TGCGCCAGCAGCCAATTACCGGGACAGGGTTTCGCCTACGAGCAGTACTTC
CASSQLPGQGFAYEQYF
>TRBV6-5|TRBJ2-1|NA|TRBD2
TGTGCCAGCAGTTACAGACTAGCGGGAGGGCCCCATGAGCAGTTCTTC
CASSYRLAGGPHEQFF
>TRBV19|TRBJ1-3|NA|NA
TGTGCCAGTAGTATAACTAGTCCGGGCGGAAACACCATATATTTT
CASSITSPGGNTIYF